This T cell receptor beta chain was captured by sequencing in a study of cytomegalovirus exposure and HLA in healthy donors. Comments on this clone: Its antigen remains unidentified.

Study findings and constraints: The classifier reportedly diagnosed cytomegalovirus status with high specificity and sensitivity. In an earlier analysis, most TCR beta V segments were productive about 87% or about 30% of the time. Listed as cytomegalovirus-associated were 150 or so TCR beta chains.

Vbeta (60) and Jbeta (13) primers were used in the PCR. The table came from immunoSEQ multiplex PCR; TCRdb's copy has only in-frame clones and leaves some out. The table has 90,000 to 150,000 clones, 81% seen once. The TCR sequence derives from a woman aged 35 to 49 in good health and CMV-seronegative. Sequencing was performed on PBMCs.

The DNA for the CDR3 is TGTGCCAGCAGCGCCCCCGGGACAGGGAAAGAGACCCAGTACTTC. Its translation: CASSAPGTGKETQYF. This chain uses TRBV14 with TRBJ2-5; 9 bases map to TRBD1. Germline V gene sequence: CDR1 SGHDN, CDR2 FVKESK. The CDR3 loop spans 15 amino acids. The V gene end was trimmed by 5 bases and the J gene end by 3 bases; junction bases not matched to a gene: 7.